This note documents a single T cell receptor (beta chain) sequence. Being one base from a much bigger clone, this may be a read error. Time point described: persistent/refractory GD, antithyroid drugs over 5 years with positive TRAb. RNA extracted from PBMCs served as the sequencing template. Patients with Graves' disease were diagnosed by American Thyroid Association guidelines. The record originates from a study of regulatory T cells in long-lasting Graves disease. Background on the study: Graves' disease counted as persistent after over 5 years of antithyroid drugs with positive TSH receptor antibodies.

The germline V gene has CDR1 MNHEY and CDR2 SVGEGT. The length of the CDR3 is 16 residues. Researchers made TCR beta libraries by using iRepertoire HTBI primers and running Arm-PCR on CDR3 regions. One entry per CDR3 protein results from TCRdb running MiXCR on the multiplex PCR reads. The repertoire holds 600,000 to 850,000 distinct CDR3 sequences, 25% to 30% seen once, with 42% in the top ten. The sequenced sample was peripheral blood mononuclear cells (PBMCs), obtained when the disease was refractory, from a patient treated with antithyroid drugs. This sequence joins TRBV6-2 or TRBV6-3 and TRBJ2-7, with TRBD2 matching 7 bases. This receptor was taken from a female donor with Graves disease. The CDR3 reads CASSDGTGTKLYELYF. The CDR3 DNA reads TGTGCCAGCAGTGATGGGACCGGGACTAAACTCTACGAGCTGTACTTC.